The clone carrying this T cell receptor (beta chain) came up once. No antigen is known for it. This record belongs to a study of T cell repertoires in cytomegalovirus infection. Study at large: A matching HLA type, together with CMV infection, was signaled by public TCR beta signatures. General study points: The cumulative frequency of public TCR beta families identified carriers of CMV plus the relevant HLA. It was HLA-C-restricted CMV-specific TCR beta clonotypes that dominated the response ex vivo.

CDR3 length: 12 residues. V was pared by 9 bases and J by 7 bases, with 10 bases between. Germline lookup yields CDR1 MNHEY and CDR2 SMNVEV (reference sequence). MiXCR, applied by TCRdb to the reads, yields one record per CDR3 protein. The sample records about 400,000 distinct CDR3 sequences, approximately 18% being singletons. This sequence joins TRBV27 and TRBJ1-6; perhaps TRBD1 as D (6 bases). The TCR originated in a human donor in good health (CMV status not recorded). Some clones in this sample may be carry-over from other donors' samples. Specimen: PBMCs. CDR3 coding DNA: TGTGCCAGTCAGGACAGAAATTCACCCCTCCACTTT. Residues: CASQDRNSPLHF.